Each of the 10 T cell receptor beta chains below was sequenced from the same sample in a study of T cell responses to AZD1222 COVID-19 vaccine (dated by TCRdb to the early 2020s). This specimen's time point label, interpreted: baseline before first vaccination. The library was generated by the immunoSEQ multiplex PCR assay. What TCRdb holds here is the immuneACCESS table cut down to in-frame rearrangements. Part of the clones is not present; checked against another copy, under half of the missing clones reflect an unresolved V gene, and the others are unexplained. The sample yields around 190,000 clones; over 80% were counted once. The ten largest account for 1% to 1.5% of the sample. The sample in question was peripheral blood, obtained on day 0 of AZD1222 vaccination. These receptors were collected from an adult in good health.

This chain joins TRBV6-6 and TRBJ1-1; D possibly corresponds to TRBD1 (6 bases). This CDR3 comprises 13 residues. Germline V gene lookup returns CDR1 MNHNY and CDR2 SVGAGI (reference sequence). Trimming shortened V by 0 bases and J by 11 bases, and 13 bases separated the two germline ends. CDR3 protein: CASSYSSGGEAFF. The CDR3 DNA reads as TGTGCCAGCAGTTACTCGAGTGGGGGCGAGGCTTTCTTT.

Notes on this clone: Other DNA variants within this sample encode the same CDR3. V usage is TRBV3-1 (or the pseudogene TRBV3-2) and J usage is TRBJ1-1; D is unresolved. Trimming took 1 base from V and 7 from J, leaving 7 bases between them. CDR1 and CDR2 (germline): LGHDT, YNNKEL (reference sequence). This CDR3 spans 12 amino acids. The CDR3 nucleotides are TGTGCCAGCAGCCAAGGAGGCCGTGAAGCTTTCTTT. This translates into CASSQGGREAFF.

The chain is built from TRBV14 and TRBJ2-1, with 10 bases that match TRBD1. V trimming: 3 bases; J trimming: 3 bases; junction bases outside the gene matches: 11. The CDR3 is made up of 18 amino acids. Germline CDR1 is SGHDN and CDR2 is FVKESK. The CDR3 protein is CASSQAFPDRGNYNEQFF. CDR3 bases: TGTGCCAGCAGCCAGGCTTTCCCGGACAGGGGGAACTACAATGAGCAGTTCTTC.

The chain has TRBV4-2 and TRBJ2-5; D possibly matches TRBD1 or TRBD2 (6 bases each). V dropped 1 base and J dropped 5 bases, with 14 bases sitting between them. CDR1 is LGHNA and CDR2 is YNFKEQ in the germline V gene. The CDR3 is 15 residues long. The CDR3 nucleotides are TGTGCCAGCAGCCAAGTGGGGGGTCAGGGGGAGACCCAGTACTTC. Protein sequence: CASSQVGGQGETQYF.

The V and J genes are TRBV12-5 and TRBJ1-3; no definite D call. Per germline, CDR1 LGHNT and CDR2 FRNRAP. The CDR3 consists of 14 residues. The V end lost 3 bases, the J end lost 4 bases, and 10 bases lay between the germline ends. The DNA for the CDR3 is TGTGCTAGTGGTTTACTTGGTTGGGGAAACACCATATATTTT. Its translation: CASGLLGWGNTIYF. The variable domain in full, completed from reference TRBV12-5 and TRBJ1-3, reads DARVTQTPRHKVTEMGQEVTMRCQPILGHNTVFWYRQTMMQGLELLAYFRNRAPLDDSGMPKDRFSAEMPDATLATLKIQPSEPRDSAVYFCASGLLGWGNTIYFGEGSWLTVV.

The chain joins TRBV4-3 to TRBJ2-7; 8 bases are shared with TRBD1. The junction had 9 bases not matched to a gene; V was cut back by 5 bases and J by 3 bases. Germline values: CDR1 LGHNA, CDR2 YSLEER. The CDR3 covers 15 residues. This chain's CDR3 is CASSDHRDRHYEQYF. The CDR3, as DNA: TGCGCCAGCAGCGACCACCGGGACAGGCACTACGAGCAGTACTTC.

The chain links TRBV25-1 to TRBJ1-1; D call uncertain. The V and J ends lost 1 base and 4 bases respectively, with 13 bases between them. CDR1 and CDR2 from the germline V gene are MGHDK and SYGVNS. There are 15 residues in the CDR3. The DNA of the CDR3 is TGTGCCAGCAGTGAATTCGAGTTGAGGAGCACTGAAGCTTTCTTT. Encoded protein: CASSEFELRSTEAFF.

The genes are TRBV19 and TRBJ1-5; the D gene is possibly TRBD1 (5 bases). Germline-derived CDR1 and CDR2 are LNHDA and SQIVND (reference sequence). V shed 5 bases and J shed 5 bases, with 10 bases lying between them. This CDR3 spans 13 amino acids. The CDR3 protein is CASSRTLYQPQHF. In DNA, the CDR3 is TGTGCCAGTAGTCGGACACTTTATCAGCCCCAGCATTTT. The full variable domain, with the rest looked up from reference TRBV19 and TRBJ1-5, is DGGITQSPKYLFRKEGQNVTLSCEQNLNHDAMYWYRQDPGQGLRLIYYSQIVNDFQKGDIAEGYSVSREKKESFPLTVTSAQKNPTAFYLCASSRTLYQPQHFGDGTRLSIL.

This rearrangement joins TRBV11-3 to TRBJ2-1, with 9 positions matching TRBD2. There are 14 residues in the CDR3. The junction had 1 base not matched to a gene; V was cut back by 4 bases and J by 3 bases. Germline-derived CDR1 and CDR2 are SGHNT and YENEEA. CDR3 nucleotide sequence: TGTGCCAGCAGCTCTAGCGGGGACTACAATGAGCAGTTCTTC. It codes for CASSSSGDYNEQFF.

This clone came up a few times. The chain employs TRBV5-4 and TRBJ1-2; D uncertain. The ends were cut back, 3 bases at V and 0 bases at J, with 12 bases in the middle. The CDR3 has 15 residues. Germline lookup yields CDR1 SGHNT and CDR2 YYREEE (reference sequence). Written as DNA, the CDR3 is TGTGCCAGCAGCTCATCGGTGAGGTCTAACTATGGCTACACCTTC. As protein: CASSSSVRSNYGYTF.